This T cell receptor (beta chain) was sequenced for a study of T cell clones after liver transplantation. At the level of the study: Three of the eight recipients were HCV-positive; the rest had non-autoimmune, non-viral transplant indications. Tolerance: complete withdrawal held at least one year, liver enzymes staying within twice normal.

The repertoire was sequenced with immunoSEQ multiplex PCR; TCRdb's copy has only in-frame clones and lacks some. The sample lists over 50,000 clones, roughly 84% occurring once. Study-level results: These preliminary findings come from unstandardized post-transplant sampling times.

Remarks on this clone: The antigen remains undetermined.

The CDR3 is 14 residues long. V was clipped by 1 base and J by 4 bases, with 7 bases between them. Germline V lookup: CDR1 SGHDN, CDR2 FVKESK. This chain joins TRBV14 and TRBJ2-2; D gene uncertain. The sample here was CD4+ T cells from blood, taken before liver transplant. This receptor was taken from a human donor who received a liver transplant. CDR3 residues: CASSQVLITGELFF. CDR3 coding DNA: TGTGCCAGCAGCCAAGTTCTCATCACCGGGGAGCTGTTTTTT.